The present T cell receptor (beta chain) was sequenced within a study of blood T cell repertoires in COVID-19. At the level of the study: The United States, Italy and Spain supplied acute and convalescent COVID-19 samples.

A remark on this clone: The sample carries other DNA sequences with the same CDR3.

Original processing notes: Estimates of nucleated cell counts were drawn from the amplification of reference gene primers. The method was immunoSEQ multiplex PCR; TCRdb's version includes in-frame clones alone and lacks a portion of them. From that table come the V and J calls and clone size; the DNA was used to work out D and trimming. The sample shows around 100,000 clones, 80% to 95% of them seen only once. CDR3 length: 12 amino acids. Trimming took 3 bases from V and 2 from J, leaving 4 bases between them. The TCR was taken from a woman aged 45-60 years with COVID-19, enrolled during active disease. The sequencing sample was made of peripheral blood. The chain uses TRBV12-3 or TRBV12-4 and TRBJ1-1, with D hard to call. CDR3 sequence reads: CASSLRNTEAFF. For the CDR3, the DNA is TGTGCCAGCAGTTTGAGAAACACTGAAGCTTTCTTT.